The rows below give T cell receptor beta chains drawn from one sample of a study of blood T cell repertoires in COVID-19. The repertoire was sequenced with immunoSEQ multiplex PCR; TCRdb's copy has only in-frame clones and lacks some. The table lists about 83,000 clones, 87% of them singletons. Sequencing was performed on peripheral blood. These receptors all come from a woman aged 50 to 65 with active or convalescent COVID-19. Each CDR3 is given with its conserved first and last residue. A D gene is named only where the DNA matches it firmly. Clone sizes are given selectively: once, few, many, or a class where the clone is expanded.

clone_size | j_call | d_call | v_call | cdr3_aa | cdr3_nt
NA | TRBJ1-1 | NA | TRBV28 | CASSFIPGEVGTEAFF | TGTGCCAGCAGTTTTATTCCAGGGGAAGTGGGCACTGAAGCTTTCTTT
few | TRBJ1-3 | NA | TRBV5-1 | CASSLAGPSLGNTIYF | TGCGCCAGCAGCTTGGCGGGTCCTTCTTTAGGAAACACCATATATTTT
NA | TRBJ1-2 | NA | TRBV5-6 | CASSLNVEVGYTF | TGTGCCAGCAGCTTGAACGTGGAGGTCGGCTACACCTTC
NA | TRBJ1-2 | NA | TRBV23-1 | CASSLKGYTF | TGCGCCAGCAGTCTAAAAGGCTACACCTTC
NA | TRBJ1-4 | NA | TRBV6-2/TRBV6-3 | CASSWGTATNEKLFF | TGTGCCAGCAGTTGGGGGACTGCAACTAATGAAAAACTGTTTTTT
once | TRBJ1-2 | TRBD1 | TRBV6-2/TRBV6-3 | CASSLRDRAIYGYTF | TGTGCCAGCAGTCTCCGGGACAGGGCGATCTATGGCTACACCTTC
NA | TRBJ1-1 | TRBD1 | TRBV7-2 | CASSREDRRVNEAFF | TGTGCCAGCAGCCGTGAGGACAGGAGAGTTAATGAAGCTTTCTTT
NA | TRBJ1-6 | NA | TRBV3-1/TRBV3-2 | CASSQPLGNSPLHF | TGTGCCAGCAGCCAACCGCTCGGGAATTCACCCCTCCACTTT
NA | TRBJ1-2 | NA | TRBV7-2 | CASSLSRNYGYTF | TGTGCCAGCAGCTTATCCAGGAACTATGGCTACACCTTC
NA | TRBJ1-2 | NA | TRBV5-1 | CASSSSGKGGYGYTF | TGCGCCAGCAGCTCTTCTGGGAAGGGAGGCTATGGCTACACCTTC
NA | TRBJ1-1 | NA | TRBV7-2 | CASSFRPTENTEAFF | TGTGCCAGCAGCTTCCGCCCTACAGAGAACACTGAAGCTTTCTTT
NA | TRBJ2-2 | TRBD1 | TRBV7-9 | CASSLSSTGGTGELFF | TGTGCCAGCAGCTTAAGTAGTACAGGGGGCACCGGGGAGCTGTTTTTT
NA | TRBJ1-2 | NA | TRBV19 | CASSLGQTYGYTF | TGTGCCAGTAGTTTAGGACAGACCTATGGCTACACCTTC
NA | TRBJ2-5 | TRBD2 | TRBV19 | CASPQTSGCKETQYF | TGTGCCAGTCCTCAGACTAGCGGGTGTAAAGAGACCCAGTACTTC
NA | TRBJ1-1 | TRBD1 | TRBV2 | CASSAGTVNTEAFF | TGTGCCAGCAGTGCCGGGACAGTGAACACTGAAGCTTTCTTT
NA | TRBJ1-1 | NA | TRBV9 | CASSVVGGGTEAFF | TGTGCCAGCAGCGTAGTAGGCGGGGGCACTGAAGCTTTCTTT
NA | TRBJ1-6 | TRBD1 | TRBV4-2 | CASSQEGAGGGSPLHF | TGTGCCAGCAGCCAAGAGGGGGCAGGGGGCGGATCACCCCTCCACTTT
NA | TRBJ2-3 | TRBD2 | TRBV7-2 | CASSRRTTSGGADTQYF | TGTGCCAGCAGCCGCCGTACGACTAGCGGGGGGGCAGATACGCAGTATTTT
once | TRBJ1-1 | NA | TRBV6-5 | CASRDQQGKNTEAFF | TGTGCCAGCAGGGATCAACAGGGAAAGAACACTGAAGCTTTCTTT
NA | TRBJ1-3 | NA | TRBV27 | CASSPQGYGNTIYF | TGTGCCAGCAGTCCCCAGGGGTATGGAAACACCATATATTTT
NA | TRBJ1-1 | NA | TRBV19 | CASSGYRETTEAFF | TGTGCCAGTAGTGGATACAGGGAAACCACTGAAGCTTTCTTT
NA | TRBJ1-2 | NA | TRBV6-2/TRBV6-3 | CASSKGTNDGRVNYGYTF | TGTGCCAGCAGCAAAGGGACAAACGACGGACGGGTGAACTATGGCTACACCTTC
NA | TRBJ2-3 | TRBD2 | TRBV18 | CASSPSSGGPDTQYF | TGTGCCAGCTCACCATCTAGCGGGGGGCCAGATACGCAGTATTTT
NA | TRBJ2-7 | TRBD2 | TRBV6-5 | CASGSGGTYEQYF | TGTGCCAGCGGTAGCGGGGGGACCTACGAGCAGTACTTC
NA | TRBJ2-6 | NA | TRBV13 | CASSLLLSGANVLTF | TGTGCCAGCAGCCTTCTCCTCTCTGGGGCCAACGTCCTGACTTTC
NA | TRBJ2-5 | TRBD1 | TRBV6-2/TRBV6-3 | CASSYRTGGAKTQYF | TGTGCCAGCAGTTACCGGACAGGGGGGGCAAAGACCCAGTACTTC
NA | TRBJ1-2 | NA | TRBV27 | CASSLAGNYGYTF | TGTGCCAGCAGTTTAGCGGGGAACTATGGCTACACCTTC
few | TRBJ1-6 | NA | TRBV15 | CATSRADSPLHF | TGTGCCACCAGCAGAGCAGATTCACCCCTCCACTTT
once | TRBJ2-3 | NA | TRBV19 | CASSIYADPGTDTQYF | TGTGCCAGTAGTATATACGCGGATCCGGGCACAGATACGCAGTATTTT
few | TRBJ2-2 | NA | TRBV19 | CASVQGTGELFF | TGTGCCTCCGTTCAGGGGACCGGGGAGCTGTTTTTT
NA | TRBJ2-7 | TRBD1 | TRBV6-5 | CASRTGQGSHEQYF | TGTGCCAGCAGGACAGGGCAGGGTAGCCACGAGCAGTACTTC
NA | TRBJ2-5 | TRBD2 | TRBV6-6 | CASSYAASGGQETQYF | TGTGCCAGCAGTTACGCGGCTAGCGGGGGACAAGAGACCCAGTACTTC
NA | TRBJ1-2 | TRBD1 | TRBV2 | CATRTGTPGYTF | TGTGCCACCCGGACAGGGACGCCGGGCTACACCTTC
NA | TRBJ1-2 | TRBD1 | TRBV5-4 | CASSLRTGPYGYTF | TGTGCCAGCAGCTTGAGGACAGGCCCTTATGGCTACACCTTC
NA | TRBJ2-2 | TRBD2 | TRBV19 | CASSSTRTSGPSNTGELFF | TGTGCCAGTAGTTCGACCAGGACTAGCGGGCCTTCGAACACCGGGGAGCTGTTTTTT
NA | TRBJ1-1 | NA | TRBV6-5 | CASSPGLGNTEAFF | TGTGCCAGCAGTCCAGGGCTGGGGAACACTGAAGCTTTCTTT
NA | TRBJ2-1 | TRBD2 | TRBV7-9 | CASSPALAGGRDEQFF | TGTGCCAGCAGCCCGGCACTAGCGGGGGGGCGGGATGAGCAGTTCTTC
NA | TRBJ1-5 | TRBD1 | TRBV4-1 | CASSQRGNPTGVNQPQHF | TGCGCCAGCAGCCAACGGGGGAACCCGACAGGGGTCAATCAGCCCCAGCATTTT
NA | TRBJ1-1 | NA | TRBV30 | CAWAGYTMNTEAFF | TGTGCCTGGGCGGGGTATACTATGAACACTGAAGCTTTCTTT
NA | TRBJ2-7 | TRBD1 | TRBV4-3 | CASSQARGSYEQYF | TGCGCCAGCAGCCAAGCCAGGGGGTCCTACGAGCAGTACTTC
NA | TRBJ2-5 | NA | TRBV9 | CASSVAGGLKETQYF | TGTGCCAGCAGCGTAGCTGGAGGGCTCAAGGAGACCCAGTACTTC
NA | TRBJ2-1 | NA | TRBV15 | CATRDEGWDEQFF | TGTGCCACCAGAGACGAGGGTTGGGATGAGCAGTTCTTC
once | TRBJ1-2 | NA | TRBV28 | CASSLGGGVNYGYTF | TGTGCCAGCAGTTTAGGGGGGGGAGTCAACTATGGCTACACCTTC
NA | TRBJ1-2 | NA | TRBV15 | CATSSDSGALRYGYTF | TGTGCCACCAGCAGTGACTCAGGGGCCCTAAGATATGGCTACACCTTC
NA | TRBJ2-3 | TRBD2 | TRBV12-5 | CASGAPVGTSGYTDTQYF | TGTGCTAGTGGTGCCCCCGTGGGGACTAGCGGGTACACAGATACGCAGTATTTT
NA | TRBJ1-5 | NA | TRBV18 | CASSLVQGSNSNQPQHF | TGTGCCAGCTCACTTGTGCAGGGCTCTAATAGCAATCAGCCCCAGCATTTT
NA | TRBJ1-4 | NA | TRBV7-9 | CASSLATLHEKLFF | TGTGCCAGCAGCTTAGCAACCCTACATGAAAAACTGTTTTTT
NA | TRBJ1-1 | NA | TRBV6-5 | CASSYSRTVMKAFF | TGTGCCAGCAGTTACTCGAGGACTGTAATGAAAGCTTTCTTT
once | TRBJ1-2 | NA | TRBV18 | CASSPPSAGDRHYGYTF | TGTGCCAGCTCACCACCAAGTGCGGGGGATCGACACTATGGCTACACCTTC
NA | TRBJ2-5 | NA | TRBV19 | CATSLQGETQYF | TGTGCCACATCATTACAGGGAGAGACCCAGTACTTC
once | TRBJ2-7 | TRBD2 | TRBV12-3/TRBV12-4 | CASRILAGGEQYF | TGTGCCAGCAGAATCCTAGCGGGGGGCGAGCAGTACTTC
NA | TRBJ1-2 | TRBD1 | TRBV5-6 | CASSLDGTASHYGYTF | TGTGCCAGCAGCTTGGACGGGACAGCTAGTCACTATGGCTACACCTTC